The next 22 T cell receptor beta chains were all read from a single sample in a study of sequential checkpoint blockade in melanoma. Produced via immunoSEQ multiplex PCR; TCRdb's table is partial and in-frame only. The table lists 2,600 or so clones, around a fifth of them singletons. Treatment given: randomized to nivolumab then ipilimumab (arm A) or the reverse (arm B). The starting material was tumor tissue (inferred from file names), obtained from a patient given nivolumab and ipilimumab in sequence. The origin of the receptors is a human donor with melanoma.

This clone was seen many times. The rearrangement links TRBV11-3 to TRBJ2-7, with unresolved D. V lost 0 bases, J lost 4 bases, and 10 bases lay in between. CDR3 length: 14 amino acids. The germline V gene has CDR1 SGHNT and CDR2 YENEEA. The CDR3 bases are TGTGCCAGCAGCTTAGAGGTCCCAGCTTACGAGCAGTACTTC. It codes for CASSLEVPAYEQYF. The whole variable domain, remainder taken from reference TRBV11-3 and TRBJ2-7, is EAGVVQSPRYKIIEKKQPVAFWCNPISGHNTLYWYLQNLGQGPELLIRYENEEAVDDSQLPKDRFSAERLKGVDSTLKIQPAELGDSAVYLCASSLEVPAYEQYFGPGTRLTVT.

This clone is judged large. The CDR3 reads CASSLIQGGAEQYF. The CDR3 DNA sequence: TGTGCCAGCAGCTTAATCCAGGGGGGTGCGGAGCAGTACTTC. The chain employs TRBV11-3 and TRBJ2-7, with TRBD1 as a possible D gene (7 bases). Germline V gene data show CDR1 as SGHNT and CDR2 as YENEEA. V lost 2 bases and J lost 7, with 15 bases in between. The CDR3 is 14 amino acids.

The chain combines TRBV19 with TRBJ1-5; perhaps TRBD1 as D (5 bases). This CDR3 has 11 residues. Per germline, CDR1 LNHDA and CDR2 SQIVND (reference sequence). The V gene lost 6 bases and the J gene lost 12 bases, with 12 bases spanning the gap. The CDR3 bases are TGTGCCAGTAGGGGTGACCAGGGCCAGCATTTT. Protein sequence: CASRGDQGQHF.

This clone has only a few counts. CDR3 sequence: CASTPKGRDLGTGELFF. The CDR3, as DNA: TGTGCCAGCACCCCAAAGGGGAGGGACCTGGGGACCGGGGAGCTGTTTTTT. The V call is TRBV27, the J call TRBJ2-2, with 7 bases aligning to TRBD2. Germline values: CDR1 MNHEY, CDR2 SMNVEV (reference sequence). CDR3 length: 17 residues. The J segment lost 5 bases and the V segment lost 7 bases, leaving 16 bases of the junction unmatched.

The chain uses TRBV6-8 and TRBJ2-7; 13 nucleotides match TRBD2. The CDR3 sequence is 16 residues long. CDR1 and CDR2 (germline): MNHGY, SAAAGT. The ends lost 0 bases at V and 5 bases at J; junction bases unmatched: 4. CDR3: CASSYSRGLAGNEQYF. As DNA, the CDR3 is TGTGCCAGCAGTTACTCAAGGGGACTAGCGGGGAACGAGCAGTACTTC.

The chain joins TRBV18 to TRBJ1-1; no clear D. Between the trimmed V and J ends, which lost 6 bases and 1 base, there was a span of 12 bases. The CDR3 consists of 14 residues. CDR1 and CDR2 from the germline V gene are KGHSH and LQKENI. The CDR3: CASSPAARNTEAFF. The CDR3 nucleotides are TGTGCCAGCTCTCCGGCGGCCCGGAACACTGAAGCTTTCTTT.

By share, this clone ranks as medium-sized. This rearrangement joins TRBV11-3 to TRBJ2-1; no definite D call. Germline V gene lookup returns CDR1 SGHNT and CDR2 YENEEA. This CDR3 is built from 14 residues. Trimming removed 1 base at V and 1 base at J, with 5 bases between. CDR3 loop: CASSLGGSYNEQFF. The DNA for the CDR3 is TGTGCCAGCAGCTTAGGGGGTTCCTACAATGAGCAGTTCTTC.

This clone came up a few times. This chain uses TRBV6-8 with TRBJ1-2; D perhaps matches TRBD1 (6 bases). V dropped 0 bases and J dropped 2 bases, with 16 bases sitting between them. This CDR3 has 17 amino acids. Germline V gives CDR1 MNHGY, CDR2 SAAAGT. CDR3 coding DNA: TGTGCCAGCAGTTACTCGGCGACTAGGGGGGTGAACTATGGCTACACCTTC. Amino acid sequence: CASSYSATRGVNYGYTF.

This clone was counted only a few times. The chain is built from TRBV11-3 and TRBJ2-1, with 11 bases aligning to TRBD2. Germline values: CDR1 SGHNT, CDR2 YENEEA. J was trimmed by 5 bases and V by 8 bases; bases with no gene match: 5. This CDR3 comprises 14 residues. The CDR3 region is CASGLAGGNNEQFF. The CDR3 DNA is TGTGCCAGCGGGCTAGCGGGAGGCAACAATGAGCAGTTCTTC.

By share, this clone counts as medium-sized (0.01 to 0.1%). V and J are TRBV11-3 and TRBJ2-2; the D is unclear. Trimming pared 2 bases from V and 3 bases from J, leaving 10 bases between. Germline CDR1 is SGHNT and CDR2 is YENEEA. This CDR3 region has 15 residues. CDR3 bases: TGTGCCAGCAGCTTACGACCTATTCACACCGGGGAGCTGTTTTTT. Translating gives CASSLRPIHTGELFF. The variable domain in full, with the rest retrieved from reference TRBV11-3 and TRBJ2-2, is EAGVVQSPRYKIIEKKQPVAFWCNPISGHNTLYWYLQNLGQGPELLIRYENEEAVDDSQLPKDRFSAERLKGVDSTLKIQPAELGDSAVYLCASSLRPIHTGELFFGEGSRLTVL.

This clone was detected a few times. The chain combines TRBV6-8 with TRBJ2-3; TRBD2 matches at 9 bases. Per germline, CDR1 MNHGY and CDR2 SAAAGT. The CDR3 runs 16 residues. The junction had 4 bases not matched to a gene; V was cut back by 2 bases and J by 1 base. CDR3 DNA: TGTGCCAGCAGTTACCAAGCGGGAGGACGCACAGATACGCAGTATTTT. Amino acid sequence: CASSYQAGGRTDTQYF.

The chain couples TRBV29-1 to TRBJ2-3; D perhaps matches TRBD2 (5 bases). V lost 6 bases and J lost 4, with 20 bases in between. This CDR3 is built from 15 residues. Germline lookup yields CDR1 SQVTM and CDR2 ANQGSEA. The CDR3 bases are TGCAGCGTCGCCCCCAACGGAGGAGGCGCAGATACGCAGTATTTT. The encoded protein is CSVAPNGGGADTQYF.

The V and J genes are TRBV18 and TRBJ1-1; D remains ambiguous. Germline values: CDR1 KGHSH, CDR2 LQKENI. V was trimmed by 2 bases and J by 1 base, leaving 8 bases between them. This CDR3 region has 14 residues. CDR3 in amino acids: CASSPNSRNTEAFF. The CDR3, as DNA: TGTGCCAGCTCACCAAATAGCCGGAACACTGAAGCTTTCTTT.

This clone was seen only once. The chain links TRBV14 to TRBJ2-1; the D gene is possibly TRBD1 (6 bases). Trimming left V 0 bases short and J 16 bases short, with 19 bases between. The CDR3 is made up of 14 amino acids. The germline V gene has CDR1 SGHDN and CDR2 FVKESK. The CDR3 spells CASSQEFRTELRFF. For the CDR3, the DNA is TGTGCCAGCAGCCAAGAGTTCCGGACAGAATTGAGATTCTTC.

The rearrangement uses TRBV28 and TRBJ1-4; TRBD1 agrees at 10 bases. From germline, CDR1 is MDHEN and CDR2 SYDVKM. V lost 3 bases and J lost 5; bases outside the gene matches: 6. The CDR3 covers 16 residues. The CDR3 region is CASSFRDRGPNEKLFF. The CDR3, as DNA: TGTGCCAGCAGTTTCCGGGACAGGGGCCCGAATGAAAAACTGTTTTTT.

This clone ranks as medium-sized. The chain couples TRBV11-3 to TRBJ2-7, with 11 bases that match TRBD2. This CDR3 has 16 amino acids. The junction had 7 bases not matched to a gene; V was cut back by 4 bases and J by 2 bases. The V gene's germline CDR1 is SGHNT and CDR2 YENEEA. The CDR3 DNA follows: TGTGCCAGCAGCTCAGGGACTAGCGGAAATACCTACGAGCAGTACTTC. It is translated as CASSSGTSGNTYEQYF.

The chain uses TRBV18 and TRBJ2-4; D is tentatively TRBD1 or TRBD2 (5 bases each). Germline values: CDR1 KGHSH, CDR2 LQKENI. The CDR3 spans 14 residues. Trimming removed 2 bases from V and 4 bases from J, with 9 bases in between. The CDR3 sequence is CASSPYGTKNIQYF. CDR3 coding DNA: TGTGCCAGCTCACCATACGGGACGAAAAACATTCAGTACTTC.

The chain couples TRBV6-8 to TRBJ2-1; 8 bases map to TRBD2. There are 15 residues in the CDR3. Losses at the gene ends were 6 bases for V and 5 bases for J; bases not matched to a gene: 9. Germline V gene lookup returns CDR1 MNHGY and CDR2 SAAAGT. The CDR3 reads CASRESGRVDNEQFF. The CDR3 DNA reads TGTGCCAGCAGGGAGAGCGGGAGAGTCGACAATGAGCAGTTCTTC.

This chain joins TRBV6-8 and TRBJ2-2; 9 nucleotides match TRBD1. CDR3 length: 15 amino acids. J lost 4 bases, V lost 5 bases, and 5 bases had no gene match. Per the germline V gene, CDR1 is MNHGY and CDR2 is SAAAGT. The CDR3 bases are TGTGCCAGCAGTCCTCGACAGGGGGGCACCGGGGAGCTGTTTTTT. It encodes CASSPRQGGTGELFF.

The rearrangement links TRBV5-1 to TRBJ2-7, with 10 bases aligning to TRBD2. The CDR3 runs 15 residues. The germline V gene has CDR1 SGHRS and CDR2 YFSETQ. After removal of 1 base from V and 3 bases from J, the junction contained 4 bases not matched to a gene. The CDR3, as DNA: TGCGCCAGCAGCTTGACTAGCGGGGCCTACTACGAGCAGTACTTC. Translating it yields CASSLTSGAYYEQYF.

The chain couples TRBV14 to TRBJ2-7, with D hard to call. The CDR3 extends over 15 amino acids. Germline V CDR1 and CDR2: SGHDN, FVKESK. Trimming shortened V by 5 bases and J by 0 bases, and 14 bases separated the two germline ends. The chain's CDR3 is CASSKTVSNSYEQYF. The CDR3 coding sequence is TGTGCCAGCAGCAAAACGGTATCCAACTCCTACGAGCAGTACTTC.

This clone was counted only a few times. The chain uses TRBV30 and TRBJ1-1; no clear D. The CDR3 has 15 amino acids. Germline V CDR1 and CDR2: GTSNPN, SVGIG (reference sequence). Trimming took off 3 bases at V and 0 bases at J, with 14 bases between the two ends. CDR3 region: CAWRGSSLLNTEAFF. DNA of the CDR3: TGTGCCTGGAGGGGGAGTTCTCTTTTGAACACTGAAGCTTTCTTT.